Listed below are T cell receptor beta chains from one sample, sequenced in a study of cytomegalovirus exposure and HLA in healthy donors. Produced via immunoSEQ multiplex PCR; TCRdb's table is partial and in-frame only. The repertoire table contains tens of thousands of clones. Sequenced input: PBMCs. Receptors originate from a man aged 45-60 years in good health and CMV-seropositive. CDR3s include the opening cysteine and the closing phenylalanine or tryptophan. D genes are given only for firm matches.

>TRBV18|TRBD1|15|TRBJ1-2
TGTGCCAGCTCACTCCTGACAGGGAGTGTGGATGGCTACACCTTC
CASSLLTGSVDGYTF
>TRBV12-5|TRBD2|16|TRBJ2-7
TGTGCTAGTGGTCAAGGAAGCGGGAGGGACCCCTACGAGCAGTACTTC
CASGQGSGRDPYEQYF
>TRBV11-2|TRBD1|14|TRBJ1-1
TGTGCCAGCAGCTTGACAGGGGTGAACACTGAAGCTTTCTTT
CASSLTGVNTEAFF
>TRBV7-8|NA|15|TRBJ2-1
TGTGCCAGCAGCTTCCTCGGCGGGGCCTACAATGAGCAGTTCTTC
CASSFLGGAYNEQFF
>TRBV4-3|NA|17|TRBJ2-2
TGCGCCAGCAGCCCAAGGTCTTCGGGGTTGGACACCGGGGAGCTGTTTTTT
CASSPRSSGLDTGELFF
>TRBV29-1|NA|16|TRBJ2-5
TGCAGCGTATCTCTAACGGGGAGGCCATCGGAGGAGACCCAGTACTTC
CSVSLTGRPSEETQYF
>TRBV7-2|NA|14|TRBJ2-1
TGTGCCAGCAGCTTAGTTGGCGGCACGAATGAGCAGTTCTTC
CASSLVGGTNEQFF
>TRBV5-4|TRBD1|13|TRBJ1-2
TGTGCCAGCAGCCGCGACAGGGAATCTGGCTACACCTTC
CASSRDRESGYTF
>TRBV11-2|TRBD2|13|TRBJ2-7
TGTGCCAGCAGCTTGACTAGCGTCTACGAGCAGTACTTC
CASSLTSVYEQYF
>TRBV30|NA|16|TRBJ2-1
TGTGCCTGGAGTGTACTTCTAGTGAAAGGTTTCAATGAGCAGTTCTTC
CAWSVLLVKGFNEQFF
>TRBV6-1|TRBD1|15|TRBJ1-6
TGTGCCAGCAGTGAATGGACAGGGCTACCCTCACCCCTCCACTTT
CASSEWTGLPSPLHF
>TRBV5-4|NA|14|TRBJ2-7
TGTGCCAGCAATCTAGGGGGAATCCCCTACGAGCAGTACTTC
CASNLGGIPYEQYF
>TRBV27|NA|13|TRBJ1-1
TGTGCCAGCAGTTATAGGGGTTTCACTGAAGCTTTCTTT
CASSYRGFTEAFF
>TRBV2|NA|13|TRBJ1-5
TGTGCCAGCAGTGGTGAATCGGTTCAGCCCCAGCATTTT
CASSGESVQPQHF
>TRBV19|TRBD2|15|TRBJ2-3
TGTGCCAGTAGTAGCCGAGTAGCGGGACCAGATACGCAGTATTTT
CASSSRVAGPDTQYF
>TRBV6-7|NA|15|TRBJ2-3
TGTGCCAGCCTAAGACCCAGGGAGGGCACAGATACGCAGTATTTT
CASLRPREGTDTQYF
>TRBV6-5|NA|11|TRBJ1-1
TGTGCCAGCAAGGGGGACACTGAAGCTTTCTTT
CASKGDTEAFF
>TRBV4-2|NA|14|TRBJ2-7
TGTGCCAGCAGCCAAGATCCTAAGTCCTACGAGCAGTACTTC
CASSQDPKSYEQYF
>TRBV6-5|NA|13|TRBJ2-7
TGTGCCAGCAGTTACAACAGGGCCTACGAGCAGTACTTC
CASSYNRAYEQYF
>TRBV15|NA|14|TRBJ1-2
TGTGCCACCAGCAGAGATCTGAAAGGCGGGGGCTACACCTTC
CATSRDLKGGGYTF
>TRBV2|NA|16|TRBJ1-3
TGTGCCAGCACCCCAGCCGGGATCCGCTCTGGAAACACCATATATTTT
CASTPAGIRSGNTIYF
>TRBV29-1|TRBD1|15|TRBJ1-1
TGCAGCGTGAAGGGACAACAGGGGGCGAACACTGAAGCTTTCTTT
CSVKGQQGANTEAFF
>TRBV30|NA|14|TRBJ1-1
TGTGCCTGGAGGAAGGCAGGGCCCAACACTGAAGCTTTCTTT
CAWRKAGPNTEAFF
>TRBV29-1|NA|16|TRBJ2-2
TGCAGCGTAGAGACCGGACAGAACAGGAACACCGGGGAGCTGTTTTTT
CSVETGQNRNTGELFF
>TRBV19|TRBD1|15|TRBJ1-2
TGTGCCAGTAGTATCTCGCAGGGGGACACCTATGGCTACACCTTC
CASSISQGDTYGYTF
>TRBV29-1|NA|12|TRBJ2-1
TGCAGCGTTGAAGCGGTCTACAATGAGCAGTTCTTC
CSVEAVYNEQFF
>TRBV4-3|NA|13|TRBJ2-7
TGCGCCAGCAGCCAAGTGGCTAGGGGCGAGCAGTACTTC
CASSQVARGEQYF
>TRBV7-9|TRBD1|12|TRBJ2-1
TGTGCCAGCAGCCTTACAGGGGGCCAGCAGTTCTTC
CASSLTGGQQFF
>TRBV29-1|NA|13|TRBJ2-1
TGCAGCGTTGATCCTAAGGGGGGGAGCTGGGAGTTCTTC
CSVDPKGGSWEFF
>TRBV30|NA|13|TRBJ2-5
TGTGCCTGGAGTATTCGGTTACAAGAGACCCAGTACTTC
CAWSIRLQETQYF
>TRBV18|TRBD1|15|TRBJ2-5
TGTGCCAGCTCACAGGGACAGGGTGGATCGGAGACCCAGTACTTC
CASSQGQGGSETQYF
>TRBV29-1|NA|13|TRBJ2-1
TGCAGCGCCGCGACTAGGGGGCACAATGAGCAGTTCTTC
CSAATRGHNEQFF
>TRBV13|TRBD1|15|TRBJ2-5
TGTGCCAGCAGCCCGACGGGACAGGGGACCGGGACCCAGTACTTC
CASSPTGQGTGTQYF
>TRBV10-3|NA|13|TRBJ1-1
TGTGCCATCAGCCCGACAGGTAACACTGAAGCTTTCTTT
CAISPTGNTEAFF
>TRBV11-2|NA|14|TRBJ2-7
TGTGCCAGCAGCTGGGCTAGCGACTCCTACGAGCAGTACTTC
CASSWASDSYEQYF
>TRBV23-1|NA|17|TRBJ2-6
TGCGCCAGGTCTGGGGGGGGCCGGAAAACTGGGGCCAACGTCCTGACTTTC
CARSGGGRKTGANVLTF
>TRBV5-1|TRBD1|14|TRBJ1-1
TGCGCCAGTGCCGGACAGGGGACTAACACTGAAGCTTTCTTT
CASAGQGTNTEAFF
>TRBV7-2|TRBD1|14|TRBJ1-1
TGTGCCAGCAGCTTAGGGACAGGGATTACTGAAGCTTTCTTT
CASSLGTGITEAFF
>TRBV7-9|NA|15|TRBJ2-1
TGTGCCAGCAGCTCGATCCCTAGCAGCTACAATGAGCAGTTCTTC
CASSSIPSSYNEQFF